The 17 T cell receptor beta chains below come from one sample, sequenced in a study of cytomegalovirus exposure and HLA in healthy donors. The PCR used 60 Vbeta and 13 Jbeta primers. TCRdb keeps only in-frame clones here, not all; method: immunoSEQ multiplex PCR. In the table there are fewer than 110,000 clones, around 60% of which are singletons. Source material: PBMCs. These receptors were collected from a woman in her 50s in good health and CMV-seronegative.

The CDR3 region has the DNA TGCGCCAGCAGCTTGCTTGCGGGCACAGATACGCAGTATTTT. It codes for CASSLLAGTDTQYF. The chain carries TRBV5-1 and TRBJ2-3; no clear D. V was cut by 1 base and J by 1 base, with 7 bases left in between. CDR1 and CDR2 from the germline V gene are SGHRS and YFSETQ. The CDR3 consists of 14 residues.

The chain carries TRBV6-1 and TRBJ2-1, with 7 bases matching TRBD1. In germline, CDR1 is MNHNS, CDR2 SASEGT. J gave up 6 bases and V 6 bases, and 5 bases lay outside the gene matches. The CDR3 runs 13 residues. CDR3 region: CASRSRGTNEQFF. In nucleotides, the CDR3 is TGTGCCAGCAGGAGCAGGGGGACCAATGAGCAGTTCTTC.

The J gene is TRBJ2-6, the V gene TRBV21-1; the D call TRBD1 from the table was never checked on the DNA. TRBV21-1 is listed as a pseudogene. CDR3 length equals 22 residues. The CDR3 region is CASSKGPTGLRSYCSGANVLTF. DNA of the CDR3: TGTGCCAGCAGCAAAGGCCCCACAGGGTTGCGTTCTTATTGCTCTGGGGCCAACGTCCTGACTTTC.

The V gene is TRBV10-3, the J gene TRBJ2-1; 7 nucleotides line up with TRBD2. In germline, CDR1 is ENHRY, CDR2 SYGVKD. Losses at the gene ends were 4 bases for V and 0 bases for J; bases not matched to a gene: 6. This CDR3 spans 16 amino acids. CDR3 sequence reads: CAISAEGGSSYNEQFF. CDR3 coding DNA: TGTGCCATCAGTGCTGAGGGCGGGAGCTCCTACAATGAGCAGTTCTTC.

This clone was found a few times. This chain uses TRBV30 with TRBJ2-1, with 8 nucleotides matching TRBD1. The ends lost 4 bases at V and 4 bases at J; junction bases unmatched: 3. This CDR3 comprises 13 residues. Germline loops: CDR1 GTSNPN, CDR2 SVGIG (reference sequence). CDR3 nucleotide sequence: TGTGCCTGGACAGGGGGCGGTTACAATGAGCAGTTCTTC. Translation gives CAWTGGGYNEQFF.

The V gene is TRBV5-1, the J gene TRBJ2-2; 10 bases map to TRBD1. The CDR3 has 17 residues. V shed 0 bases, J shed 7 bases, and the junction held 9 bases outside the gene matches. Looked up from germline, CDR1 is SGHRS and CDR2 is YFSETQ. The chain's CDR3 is CASSLDPGQGFGGELFF. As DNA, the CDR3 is TGCGCCAGCAGCTTGGACCCGGGACAGGGGTTTGGCGGGGAGCTGTTTTTT.

The CDR3: CASSPGVSSYNEQFF. CDR3 DNA sequence: TGTGCCAGCAGCCCGGGGGTCTCCTCCTACAATGAGCAGTTCTTC. This chain uses TRBV7-9 with TRBJ2-1; a possible D gene is TRBD2 (6 bases). V was cut by 5 bases and J by 0 bases, with 11 bases left in between. From germline, CDR1 is SEHNR and CDR2 FQNEAQ (reference sequence). The CDR3 spans 15 residues.

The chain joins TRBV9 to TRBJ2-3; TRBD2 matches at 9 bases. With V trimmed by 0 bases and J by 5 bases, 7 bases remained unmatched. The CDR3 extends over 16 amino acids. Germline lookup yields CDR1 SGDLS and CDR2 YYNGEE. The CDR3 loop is CASSVARGRARDTQYF. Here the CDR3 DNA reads TGTGCCAGCAGCGTAGCTCGCGGGAGGGCCAGAGATACGCAGTATTTT.

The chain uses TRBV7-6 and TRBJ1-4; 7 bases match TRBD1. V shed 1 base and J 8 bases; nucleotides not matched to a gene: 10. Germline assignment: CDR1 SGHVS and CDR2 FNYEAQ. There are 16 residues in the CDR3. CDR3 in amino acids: CASSLGLGGGSEKLFF. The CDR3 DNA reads TGTGCCAGCAGCTTAGGGCTTGGAGGGGGCAGCGAAAAACTGTTTTTT.

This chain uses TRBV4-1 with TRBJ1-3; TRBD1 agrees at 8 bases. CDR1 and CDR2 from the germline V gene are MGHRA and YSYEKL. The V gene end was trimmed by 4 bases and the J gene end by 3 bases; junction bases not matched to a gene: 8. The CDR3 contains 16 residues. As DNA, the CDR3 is TGCGCCAGCAGCCCCCGTACGGGACAGGATGGAAACACCATATATTTT. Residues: CASSPRTGQDGNTIYF.

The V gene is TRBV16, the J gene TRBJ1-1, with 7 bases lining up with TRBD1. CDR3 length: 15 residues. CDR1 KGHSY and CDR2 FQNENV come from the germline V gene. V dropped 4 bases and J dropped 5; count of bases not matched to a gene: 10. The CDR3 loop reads CASSPAGQVGTEAFF. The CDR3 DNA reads TGTGCCAGCAGCCCCGCAGGACAGGTGGGGACTGAAGCTTTCTTT.

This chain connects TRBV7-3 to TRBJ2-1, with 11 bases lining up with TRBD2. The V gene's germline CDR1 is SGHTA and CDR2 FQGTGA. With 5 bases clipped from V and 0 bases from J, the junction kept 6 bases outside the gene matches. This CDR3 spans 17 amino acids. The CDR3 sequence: CASSAPTSGNSYNEQFF. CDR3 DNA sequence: TGTGCCAGCAGCGCGCCGACTAGCGGGAACTCCTACAATGAGCAGTTCTTC.

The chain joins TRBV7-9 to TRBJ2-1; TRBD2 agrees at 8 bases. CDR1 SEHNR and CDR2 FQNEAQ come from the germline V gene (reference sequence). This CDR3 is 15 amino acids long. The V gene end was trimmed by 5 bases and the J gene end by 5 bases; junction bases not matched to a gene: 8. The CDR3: CASSAPGLGHNEQFF. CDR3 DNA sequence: TGTGCCAGCAGCGCCCCGGGACTAGGACACAATGAGCAGTTCTTC. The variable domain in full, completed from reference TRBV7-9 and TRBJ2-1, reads DTGVSQNPRHKITKRGQNVTFRCDPISEHNRLYWYRQTLGQGPEFLTYFQNEAQLEKSRLLSDRFSAERPKGSFSTLEIQRTEQGDSAMYLCASSAPGLGHNEQFFGPGTRLTVL.

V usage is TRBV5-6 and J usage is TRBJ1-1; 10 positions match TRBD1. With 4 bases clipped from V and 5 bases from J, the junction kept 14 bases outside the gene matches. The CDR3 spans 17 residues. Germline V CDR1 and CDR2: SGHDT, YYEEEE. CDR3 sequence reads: CASSAGQGYFPITEAFF. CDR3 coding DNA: TGTGCCAGCAGCGCGGGACAGGGGTATTTTCCCATTACTGAAGCTTTCTTT.

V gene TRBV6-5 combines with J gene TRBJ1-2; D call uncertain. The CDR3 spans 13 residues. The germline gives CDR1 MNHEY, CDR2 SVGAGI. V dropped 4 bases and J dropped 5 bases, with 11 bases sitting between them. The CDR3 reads CASSLEGLYGYTF. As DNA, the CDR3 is TGTGCCAGCAGTTTGGAGGGATTATATGGCTACACCTTC.

For the CDR3, the DNA is TGTGCCAGCACCCCAACAGGGTTAGAGGAGACCCAGTACTTC. Protein sequence: CASTPTGLEETQYF. The chain couples TRBV28 to TRBJ2-5; D possibly corresponds to TRBD1 (6 bases). This CDR3 has 14 residues. V lost 7 bases and J lost 5, with 17 bases in between. Germline CDR1 reads MDHEN; CDR2 reads SYDVKM.

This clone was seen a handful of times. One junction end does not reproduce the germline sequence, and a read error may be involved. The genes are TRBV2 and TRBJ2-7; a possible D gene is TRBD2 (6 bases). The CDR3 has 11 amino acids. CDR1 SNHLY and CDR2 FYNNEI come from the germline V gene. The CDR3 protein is CASRGTSTNLF. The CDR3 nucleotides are TGTGCCAGCAGGGGGACTTCGACGAATCTATTC.